The 10 T cell receptor beta chains listed next were all sequenced from one sample in a study of T cell changes during pregnancy in multiple sclerosis. Assay: immunoSEQ multiplex PCR; the TCRdb copy retains only in-frame clones and omits some. The sample includes 12,000 to 15,000 clones, about 92% seen only once; the top ten take around 2.8%. The sample was peripheral blood, taken in the second trimester of pregnancy. The source of these receptors is a female donor in good health, enrolled as a control in a pregnancy study.

A single count supports this clone. The DNA for the CDR3 is TGTGCCAGCACTATAACAGGTTACTCTGGGGCCAACGTCCTGACTTTC. It encodes CASTITGYSGANVLTF. This chain uses TRBV27 with TRBJ2-6, with D possibly matching TRBD1 (5 bases). CDR1 is MNHEY and CDR2 is SMNVEV in the germline V gene (reference sequence). Trimming left V 7 bases short and J 0 bases short, with 13 bases between. This CDR3 has 16 amino acids.

As to this clone: This is likely a read error, given that the CDR3 carries no conserved phenylalanine or tryptophan at its end. The limits of the CDR3 on the DNA are not certain, so only TCRdb's listed CDR3 is given. V is TRBV6-4 and J is TRBJ1-2; TRBD1, the table's D call, lacks a check against the DNA. Germline assignment: CDR1 MRHNA and CDR2 SNTAGT. The CDR3 sequence runs 12 residues, both termini included. The CDR3 sequence is CASSEQGTPFKS.

The genes are TRBV28 and TRBJ1-2, with 7 bases identical to TRBD1. Germline V gives CDR1 MDHEN, CDR2 SYDVKM. The CDR3 is made up of 13 amino acids. After removal of 5 bases from V and 8 bases from J, the junction contained 8 bases not matched to a gene. CDR3 nucleotides: TGTGCCAGCAGTCTACAGGGGATCGCCGGCTACACCTTC. The encoded protein is CASSLQGIAGYTF.

The gene calls are TRBV28 and TRBJ2-2; TRBD1 is a possible D gene (6 bases). In germline, CDR1 is MDHEN, CDR2 SYDVKM. CDR3 length: 14 residues. V lost 4 bases to trimming and J lost 0 bases, with 6 bases between them. CDR3 DNA: TGTGCCAGCAGTTCAGGGGCGAACACCGGGGAGCTGTTTTTT. As protein: CASSSGANTGELFF.

CDR3 in amino acids: CASSRTGSRAYEQYF. The CDR3 DNA is TGTGCCAGCAGTCGAACCGGGTCGAGAGCCTACGAGCAGTACTTC. V is TRBV27 and J is TRBJ2-7; D not certain. Germline CDR1 MNHEY, CDR2 SMNVEV (reference sequence). The CDR3 totals 15 residues. Trimming removed 5 bases from V and 2 bases from J, with 16 bases in between.

The rearrangement links TRBV7-5 to TRBJ2-7; the D call of TRBD1 is as the table states it, not checked on the DNA. TRBV7-5 is classified as a pseudogene. CDR3 length equals 13 residues. The CDR3: CARSKGQEVGQYF. The DNA for the CDR3 is TGTGCCAGAAGCAAGGGACAGGAGGTTGGGCAGTACTTC.

In this sample, this clone turned up a few times. This rearrangement joins TRBV5-4 to TRBJ1-2, with D possibly TRBD1 on 5 matching bases. Germline CDR1 and CDR2: SGHNT and YYREEE (reference sequence). The CDR3 covers 12 residues. Deletions cut 3 bases from V and 8 bases from J, with 11 bases between. The CDR3 DNA is TGTGCCAGCAGCTCCTTCGGGGGAGGCTACACCTTC. Translating gives CASSSFGGGYTF.

The chain joins TRBV7-9 to TRBJ1-2; the D gene is possibly TRBD1 (6 bases). Germline V lookup: CDR1 SEHNR, CDR2 FQNEAQ (reference sequence). The CDR3 runs to 15 residues. V was trimmed by 6 bases and J by 3 bases, leaving 17 bases between them. The CDR3 DNA reads as TGTGCCAGCAGTCATCCCATCTGGACAGACTATGGCTACACCTTC. Amino acid sequence: CASSHPIWTDYGYTF.

This chain uses TRBV6-6 with TRBJ2-7; weak D call: TRBD1 (7 bases). Trimming took 4 bases from V and 2 from J, leaving 18 bases between them. This CDR3 spans 16 amino acids. Per germline, CDR1 MNHNY and CDR2 SVGAGI (reference sequence). CDR3 bases: TGTGCCAGCAGTTCTAGTAAGGGGGGACAGCCCTACGAGCAGTACTTC. Its translation is CASSSSKGGQPYEQYF.

V is TRBV10-2 and J is TRBJ1-4, with unresolved D. CDR3 length: 11 residues. Germline assignment: CDR1 WSHSY and CDR2 SAAADI. V was pared by 8 bases and J by 8 bases, with 9 bases between. This CDR3 reads CASGPSEKLFF. The CDR3 nucleotides are TGCGCCAGCGGTCCGAGCGAAAAACTGTTTTTT.